One and the same sample provided the 7 T cell receptor beta chains below, sequenced in a study of blood T cell repertoires in COVID-19 (dated by TCRdb to 2018 to 2020). Library generation was performed with the immunoSEQ multiplex PCR assay. The source is immuneACCESS, and TCRdb retained only in-frame sequences with V and J called. Part of the clones is not carried over; for the studies checked, unresolved V genes explain less than half of this, and the remainder is unexplained. For this sample there are 150,000 to 200,000 clones; around 85% appear just once. Around 5% of the sample is taken by the ten largest. The specimen sequenced was peripheral blood. All receptors come from a human donor in a cohort sampled during active COVID-19.

The rearrangement joins TRBV11-3 to TRBJ2-7; possible D gene TRBD1, 6 bases. In germline, CDR1 is SGHNT, CDR2 YENEEA. The V end lost 5 bases, the J end lost 6 bases, and 17 bases lay between the germline ends. The CDR3 consists of 14 residues. CDR3 sequence (DNA): TGTGCCAGCAGCCCGGGAAGGGGGTTCGGCGAGCAGTACTTC. Protein product: CASSPGRGFGEQYF.

The chain uses TRBV29-1 and TRBJ2-3; TRBD2 aligns across 10 bases. The CDR3 has 14 amino acids. Germline CDR1 is SQVTM and CDR2 is ANQGSEA. With 6 bases clipped from V and 3 bases from J, the junction kept 6 bases outside the gene matches. This CDR3 reads CSVLAGVVTDTQYF. CDR3 nucleotides: TGCAGCGTCCTAGCGGGAGTGGTTACAGATACGCAGTATTTT.

This clone was seen once. The V call is TRBV11-2, the J call TRBJ2-1, with no clear D. CDR3 length equals 14 residues. Germline V gene lookup returns CDR1 SGHAT and CDR2 FQNNGV. The V end lost 0 bases, the J end lost 2 bases, and 5 bases lay between the germline ends. The CDR3: CASSLDQTYNEQFF. DNA for the CDR3: TGTGCCAGCAGCTTAGATCAGACCTACAATGAGCAGTTCTTC.

This clone was seen more than once but under ten times. V gene TRBV30 combines with J gene TRBJ1-6; maybe TRBD1 (6 bases). CDR1 is GTSNPN, CDR2 SVGIG, per germline (reference sequence). The length of the CDR3 is 16 residues. V was pared by 1 base and J by 7 bases, with 17 bases between. CDR3 sequence: CAWSGLQGSTNSPLHF. The CDR3 DNA is TGTGCCTGGAGTGGATTACAGGGTTCAACGAATTCACCCCTCCACTTT.

The V and J genes are TRBV7-3 and TRBJ2-5; D not certain. V was clipped by 1 base and J by 3 bases, with 9 bases between them. The V gene's germline CDR1 is SGHTA and CDR2 FQGTGA. The length of the CDR3 is 14 residues. Here the CDR3 reads CASSLNAAEETQYF. The DNA for the CDR3 is TGTGCCAGCAGCTTAAATGCGGCCGAAGAGACCCAGTACTTC. Together with reference TRBV7-3 and TRBJ2-5, the CDR3 gives the full variable domain: GAGVSQTPSNKVTEKGKYVELRCDPISGHTALYWYRQSLGQGPEFLIYFQGTGAADDSGLPNDRFFAVRPEGSVSTLKIQRTERGDSAVYLCASSLNAAEETQYFGPGTRLLVL.

The rearrangement joins TRBV30 to TRBJ2-1; TRBD1 is a possible D gene (6 bases). This CDR3 contains 14 residues. V lost 4 bases and J 7 bases, leaving 17 bases between the germline ends. From germline, CDR1 is GTSNPN and CDR2 SVGIG (reference sequence). For the CDR3, the DNA is TGTGCCTGGAACCTCGACAGGTCCTCGAATGAGCAGTTCTTC. Translated, it gives CAWNLDRSSNEQFF.

This clone turned up a few times. The rearrangement joins TRBV10-3 to TRBJ2-7, with 7 bases lining up with TRBD2. The CDR3 contains 11 residues. Losses at the gene ends were 7 bases for V and 6 bases for J; bases not matched to a gene: 3. Germline CDR1 and CDR2: ENHRY and SYGVKD. The CDR3 loop reads CAINGGGEQYF. CDR3 coding DNA: TGTGCCATCAACGGCGGGGGCGAGCAGTACTTC.